Listed below are T cell receptor beta chains from one sample, sequenced in a study of cytomegalovirus exposure and HLA in healthy donors. The method was immunoSEQ multiplex PCR; TCRdb's version includes in-frame clones alone and lacks a portion of them. The data hold 80,000 to 130,000 clones, with approximately 77% observed a single time. Source material: PBMCs. Receptors were obtained from a male donor in good health and CMV-seropositive. Both conserved end residues are part of each CDR3. The order of the fields is D gene, J gene, clone size, V gene, CDR3 DNA, CDR3 protein. D genes are given only for firm matches. The size of a clone is reported for some rows only, either as once, few or many, or as a class for expanded clones.

d_call: NA; j_call: TRBJ1-3; clone_size: NA; v_call: TRBV5-1; cdr3_nt: TGCGCCAGCAGCTTTGGCCAGGCGTCCTCTGGAAACACCATATATTTT; cdr3_aa: CASSFGQASSGNTIYF
d_call: TRBD2; j_call: TRBJ2-3; clone_size: NA; v_call: TRBV19; cdr3_nt: TGTGCCAGTAGTATAGAGGAGCGGGGGGCAGATACGCAGTATTTT; cdr3_aa: CASSIEERGADTQYF
d_call: NA; j_call: TRBJ1-1; clone_size: NA; v_call: TRBV13; cdr3_nt: TGTGCCAGCAGCTCTCCGCGGGGTCTGGCTTTGGACACTGAAGCTTTCTTT; cdr3_aa: CASSSPRGLALDTEAFF
d_call: TRBD2; j_call: TRBJ2-2; clone_size: NA; v_call: TRBV30; cdr3_nt: TGTGCCTGGAGTGTAACACGGGGGGTCACCGGGGAGCTGTTTTTT; cdr3_aa: CAWSVTRGVTGELFF
d_call: TRBD2; j_call: TRBJ2-4; clone_size: NA; v_call: TRBV7-9; cdr3_nt: TGTGCCAGCAGCTTAATTCCAGCGGGGATTGAAAACATTCAGTACTTC; cdr3_aa: CASSLIPAGIENIQYF
d_call: NA; j_call: TRBJ2-1; clone_size: few; v_call: TRBV5-5; cdr3_nt: TGTGCCAGCAGCTTCCTTTACAATGAGCAGTTCTTC; cdr3_aa: CASSFLYNEQFF
d_call: TRBD2; j_call: TRBJ2-5; clone_size: once; v_call: TRBV28; cdr3_nt: TGTGCCAGCAGTTTAGTCCCCCTACGGCGGGGGGGGACCCAAGAGACCCAGTACTTC; cdr3_aa: CASSLVPLRRGGTQETQYF
d_call: NA; j_call: TRBJ1-2; clone_size: NA; v_call: TRBV28; cdr3_nt: TGTGCCAGCAGTCCGCGACAGGTTGACTATGGCTACACCTTC; cdr3_aa: CASSPRQVDYGYTF
d_call: TRBD1; j_call: TRBJ2-1; clone_size: NA; v_call: TRBV7-3; cdr3_nt: TGTGCCAGCAGCCCGATGACAGGGAGCAATGAGCAGTTCTTC; cdr3_aa: CASSPMTGSNEQFF
d_call: NA; j_call: TRBJ1-3; clone_size: NA; v_call: TRBV11-3; cdr3_nt: TGTGCCAGCAGCTCCGGCTCTGGAAACACCATATATTTT; cdr3_aa: CASSSGSGNTIYF
d_call: NA; j_call: TRBJ2-3; clone_size: NA; v_call: TRBV18; cdr3_nt: TGTGCCAGCTCAGAGTATTCAGGGCCTCTTCTGTCCTATACGCAGTATTTT; cdr3_aa: CASSEYSGPLLSYTQYF
d_call: NA; j_call: TRBJ2-3; clone_size: NA; v_call: TRBV7-5; cdr3_nt: TGTGCCAGAAGCCGTACCCGGACTAGCGGGGGGGCAGATACGCAGTATTTT; cdr3_aa: CARSRTRTSGGADTQYF
d_call: TRBD2; j_call: TRBJ2-3; clone_size: NA; v_call: TRBV5-5; cdr3_nt: TGTGCCAGCAGCCCCCGGGGGGGCGGTTGGACTAGCACAGATACGCAGTATTTT; cdr3_aa: CASSPRGGGWTSTDTQYF
d_call: NA; j_call: TRBJ1-5; clone_size: few; v_call: TRBV15; cdr3_nt: TGTGCCACCAGCACGCTCGGGGTCTCGCCCCAGCATTTT; cdr3_aa: CATSTLGVSPQHF
d_call: NA; j_call: TRBJ1-2; clone_size: NA; v_call: TRBV19; cdr3_nt: TGTGCCAGTAGTCAAGCCAACTATGGCTACACCTTC; cdr3_aa: CASSQANYGYTF
d_call: TRBD1; j_call: TRBJ2-7; clone_size: NA; v_call: TRBV19; cdr3_nt: TGTGCCAGTAGTACGCGACCGGGACAGGGGCTACACGAGCAGTACTTC; cdr3_aa: CASSTRPGQGLHEQYF
d_call: NA; j_call: TRBJ1-1; clone_size: NA; v_call: TRBV9; cdr3_nt: TGTGCCAGCAGCGCCTCACACCAACAGGGACGGGCTTTCTTT; cdr3_aa: CASSASHQQGRAFF
d_call: NA; j_call: TRBJ2-2; clone_size: NA; v_call: TRBV5-1; cdr3_nt: TGCGCCAGCAGGCAGGACTTCACTAACACCGGGGAGCTGTTTTTT; cdr3_aa: CASRQDFTNTGELFF
d_call: TRBD1; j_call: TRBJ2-3; clone_size: NA; v_call: TRBV29-1; cdr3_nt: TGCAGCGGCCGACAGGGATTAGATACGCAGTATTTT; cdr3_aa: CSGRQGLDTQYF
d_call: TRBD1; j_call: TRBJ2-7; clone_size: NA; v_call: TRBV29-1; cdr3_nt: TGCAGCGTTGAAGTGGGGACAGACTACGAGCAGTACTTC; cdr3_aa: CSVEVGTDYEQYF
d_call: NA; j_call: TRBJ1-2; clone_size: NA; v_call: TRBV2; cdr3_nt: TGTGCCAGCAGTGTGGACTCCTTGGATGGCTATGGCTACACCTTC; cdr3_aa: CASSVDSLDGYGYTF
d_call: TRBD1; j_call: TRBJ1-2; clone_size: NA; v_call: TRBV5-1; cdr3_nt: TGCGCCAGCAGCTGGGACAGGGAGCCCTCTCTGTATGGCTACCCCTTC; cdr3_aa: CASSWDREPSLYGYPF
d_call: NA; j_call: TRBJ1-1; clone_size: NA; v_call: TRBV7-9; cdr3_nt: TGTGCCAGCCAAAGGGGCACTGAAGCTTTCTTT; cdr3_aa: CASQRGTEAFF
d_call: TRBD1; j_call: TRBJ2-7; clone_size: NA; v_call: TRBV19; cdr3_nt: TGTGCCAGTAGTTTTAACAGGGGGCGCGGCGAGGAGCAGTACTTC; cdr3_aa: CASSFNRGRGEEQYF
d_call: TRBD2; j_call: TRBJ2-3; clone_size: NA; v_call: TRBV9; cdr3_nt: TGTGCCAGCAGCGTAGATCCTAGCGGGGGGTCGGATACGCAGTATTTT; cdr3_aa: CASSVDPSGGSDTQYF
d_call: NA; j_call: TRBJ2-2; clone_size: NA; v_call: TRBV7-9; cdr3_nt: TGTGCCAGCAGCTTAGTGACAAACATCGGGGAGCTGTTTTTT; cdr3_aa: CASSLVTNIGELFF
d_call: NA; j_call: TRBJ1-1; clone_size: NA; v_call: TRBV7-2; cdr3_nt: TGTGCCAGCAGCCAGAATACAGGGTCTAACACTGAAGCTTTCTTT; cdr3_aa: CASSQNTGSNTEAFF
d_call: NA; j_call: TRBJ2-7; clone_size: NA; v_call: TRBV10-1; cdr3_nt: TGCGCCAGCAGTGAGGTCCCATCCTACGAGCAGTACTTC; cdr3_aa: CASSEVPSYEQYF
d_call: TRBD2; j_call: TRBJ2-7; clone_size: NA; v_call: TRBV7-2; cdr3_nt: TGTGCCAGCAGCTTAGCGGGAGGTAGCGGGGGTTCCGAGCAGTACTTC; cdr3_aa: CASSLAGGSGGSEQYF
d_call: TRBD1; j_call: TRBJ2-1; clone_size: NA; v_call: TRBV19; cdr3_nt: TGTGCCAGTAGTATCCGGACAGGGACGGGCGATGAGCAGTTCTTC; cdr3_aa: CASSIRTGTGDEQFF
d_call: TRBD2; j_call: TRBJ2-7; clone_size: NA; v_call: TRBV29-1; cdr3_nt: TGCAGCGGTGTAGCGGGGGCCTCCTACGAGCAGTACTTC; cdr3_aa: CSGVAGASYEQYF
d_call: TRBD2; j_call: TRBJ2-3; clone_size: NA; v_call: TRBV5-1; cdr3_nt: TGCGCCAGCAGCACCGGGACTAGCGGGGGGTCCTCCACAGATACGCAGTATTTT; cdr3_aa: CASSTGTSGGSSTDTQYF
d_call: NA; j_call: TRBJ2-7; clone_size: NA; v_call: TRBV27; cdr3_nt: TGTGCCAGCAGCCCATGGCCGGTGAGGGCCTACGAGCAGTACTTC; cdr3_aa: CASSPWPVRAYEQYF
d_call: NA; j_call: TRBJ2-7; clone_size: NA; v_call: TRBV10-3; cdr3_nt: TGTGCCATCAGTGAGTTCGGACTAGGGGGTAAGAGCAGCGAGCAGTACTTC; cdr3_aa: CAISEFGLGGKSSEQYF
d_call: TRBD1; j_call: TRBJ2-1; clone_size: many; v_call: TRBV6-4; cdr3_nt: TGTGCCAGCAGTGTCACCGCCGGGACAGGGGAGAATGAGCAGTTCTTC; cdr3_aa: CASSVTAGTGENEQFF
d_call: NA; j_call: TRBJ2-7; clone_size: NA; v_call: TRBV28; cdr3_nt: TGTGCCAGCAGAGATACAGGGCCCCACAACGAGCAGTACTTC; cdr3_aa: CASRDTGPHNEQYF
d_call: TRBD1; j_call: TRBJ2-7; clone_size: once; v_call: TRBV28; cdr3_nt: TGTGCCAGCAGGGGACAGGGCGAGCAGTACTTC; cdr3_aa: CASRGQGEQYF
d_call: NA; j_call: TRBJ2-6; clone_size: NA; v_call: TRBV5-1; cdr3_nt: TGCGCCAGCAGCTTGGTTCTGGGGGCCAACGTCCTGACTTTC; cdr3_aa: CASSLVLGANVLTF
d_call: NA; j_call: TRBJ1-1; clone_size: NA; v_call: TRBV10-3; cdr3_nt: TGTGCCATCAGCGGGAACACTGAAGCTTTCTTT; cdr3_aa: CAISGNTEAFF
d_call: TRBD1; j_call: TRBJ2-5; clone_size: NA; v_call: TRBV19; cdr3_nt: TGTGCCAGTAGTCCCCCCCGGACAGGGGCCGAACAAGAGACCCAGTACTTC; cdr3_aa: CASSPPRTGAEQETQYF
d_call: NA; j_call: TRBJ1-2; clone_size: NA; v_call: TRBV6-5; cdr3_nt: TGTGCCAGCAGTCGCACGGCGGCCTATGGCTACACCTTC; cdr3_aa: CASSRTAAYGYTF
d_call: NA; j_call: TRBJ1-1; clone_size: NA; v_call: TRBV7-8; cdr3_nt: TGTGCCAGCAGCGTAAATCCGGGGTTCACTGAAGCTTTCTTT; cdr3_aa: CASSVNPGFTEAFF
d_call: NA; j_call: TRBJ2-1; clone_size: NA; v_call: TRBV30; cdr3_nt: TGTGCCTGGAGTGGGGCCCTCTCCTACAATGAGCAGTTCTTC; cdr3_aa: CAWSGALSYNEQFF
d_call: NA; j_call: TRBJ2-7; clone_size: NA; v_call: TRBV30; cdr3_nt: TGTGCCTGGAGTTCATCCTGGCCCCTTCGGGCCTACGAGCAGTACTTC; cdr3_aa: CAWSSSWPLRAYEQYF
d_call: NA; j_call: TRBJ2-2; clone_size: few; v_call: TRBV5-1; cdr3_nt: TGCGCCAGCAGCTTGGGAGGGATGAACACCGGGGAGCTGTTTTTT; cdr3_aa: CASSLGGMNTGELFF
d_call: TRBD1; j_call: TRBJ1-2; clone_size: once; v_call: TRBV27; cdr3_nt: TGTGCCAGCAGTAGACAGGGGGCAAAAGGTTATGGCTACACCTTC; cdr3_aa: CASSRQGAKGYGYTF
d_call: NA; j_call: TRBJ1-6; clone_size: NA; v_call: TRBV18; cdr3_nt: TGTGCTACGCGGAGCTCCTATAATTCACCCCTCCACTTT; cdr3_aa: CATRSSYNSPLHF
d_call: TRBD1; j_call: TRBJ1-2; clone_size: NA; v_call: TRBV5-1; cdr3_nt: TGCGCCAGCAGCTTGGCCGGGACAGAATCTAACTATGGCTACACCTTC; cdr3_aa: CASSLAGTESNYGYTF
d_call: TRBD1; j_call: TRBJ1-2; clone_size: few; v_call: TRBV4-1; cdr3_nt: TGCGCCAGCAGCCCCGGGGGACAGGGGCACTATGGCTACACCTTC; cdr3_aa: CASSPGGQGHYGYTF
d_call: NA; j_call: TRBJ1-1; clone_size: NA; v_call: TRBV4-1; cdr3_nt: TGCGCCAGCAGCCAAGTGGGGGGACTGGGCACTGAAGCTTTCTTT; cdr3_aa: CASSQVGGLGTEAFF
d_call: NA; j_call: TRBJ2-1; clone_size: NA; v_call: TRBV9; cdr3_nt: TGTGCCAGCAGCGTAGACATTTACAATGAGCAGTTCTTC; cdr3_aa: CASSVDIYNEQFF
d_call: TRBD1; j_call: TRBJ2-2; clone_size: NA; v_call: TRBV29-1; cdr3_nt: TGCAGCGCCCGATCGGGACAGGGGGACACCGGGGAGCTGTTTTTT; cdr3_aa: CSARSGQGDTGELFF
d_call: NA; j_call: TRBJ2-2; clone_size: NA; v_call: TRBV6-7; cdr3_nt: TGTGCCATCCCAAGTACAGGCAGGTCGAACACCGGGGAGCTGTTTTTT; cdr3_aa: CAIPSTGRSNTGELFF